Presented here are 32 T cell receptor beta chains from one specimen sequenced in a study of blood T cell repertoires in COVID-19 (dated by TCRdb to the early 2020s). Library preparation used the immunoSEQ multiplex PCR assay. The immuneACCESS repertoire file appears here via TCRdb, limited to in-frame rearrangements. These files lack a portion of the clones; in checked studies, under half of the deficit traces to unresolved V genes, and the cause of the others is not known. In this sample the table shows a few hundred thousand clones, over 80% of which occur a single time. Clones ranked in the top ten supply 6.3% of the sample. Sequencing was performed on peripheral blood. These receptors all come from a woman between 45 and 65 years old with COVID-19, enrolled during active disease.

This clone was picked up a small number of times. The chain recombines TRBV7-9 with TRBJ1-1, with TRBD1 as a possible D gene (6 bases). The CDR3 covers 14 residues. The V end was cut by 4 bases, the J end by 2 bases, with 11 bases between. Germline V lookup: CDR1 SEHNR, CDR2 FQNEAQ (reference sequence). CDR3 sequence (DNA): TGTGCCAGCAGCTATACAGGGTCCAACACTGAAGCTTTCTTT. Translated: CASSYTGSNTEAFF.

V gene TRBV6-5 combines with J gene TRBJ2-7; D might be TRBD2 (6 bases). The CDR3 totals 13 residues. CDR1 is MNHEY, CDR2 SVGAGI, per germline. V lost 7 bases and J 6 bases, leaving 16 bases between the germline ends. This CDR3 reads CASNRLVGSEQYF. In DNA, the CDR3 is TGTGCCAGCAACAGACTAGTAGGTTCCGAGCAGTACTTC.

This clone was picked up a small number of times. The chain combines TRBV7-8 with TRBJ2-2; 10 nucleotides match TRBD2. Germline lookup yields CDR1 SGHVS and CDR2 FQNEAQ. The ends lost 1 base at V and 1 base at J; junction bases unmatched: 6. The CDR3 runs to 18 residues. This chain's CDR3 is CASSLVGLAGVNTGELFF. The CDR3 nucleotides read TGTGCCAGCAGCTTAGTAGGTCTAGCGGGAGTGAACACCGGGGAGCTGTTTTTT.

The chain recombines TRBV6-5 with TRBJ1-4; no definite D call. V shed 6 bases and J shed 0 bases, with 11 bases lying between them. The germline V gene encodes CDR1 MNHEY and CDR2 SVGAGI. There are 15 residues in the CDR3. The CDR3, as DNA: TGTGCCAGCAGCCTAGAGAAAACAACTAATGAAAAACTGTTTTTT. This encodes CASSLEKTTNEKLFF.

This rearrangement joins TRBV7-2 to TRBJ2-1; TRBD2 aligns across 10 bases. Unmatched junction bases numbered 11, after V lost 0 bases and J lost 12 bases. Germline lookup yields CDR1 SGHTA and CDR2 FQGNSA. The CDR3 contains 16 residues. The CDR3 sequence: CASSLAGVAGGSGQFF. Written as DNA, the CDR3 is TGTGCCAGCAGCTTAGCGGGGGTAGCGGGAGGTTCCGGGCAGTTCTTC.

The rearrangement joins TRBV6-5 to TRBJ1-1, with TRBD1 matching 7 bases. The V gene end was trimmed by 4 bases and the J gene end by 2 bases; junction bases not matched to a gene: 4. The germline CDR1 and CDR2 sequences are MNHEY and SVGAGI. The CDR3 is made up of 14 amino acids. The CDR3 loop reads CASSLTGVNTEAFF. The CDR3 coding sequence is TGTGCCAGCAGTTTAACAGGGGTAAACACTGAAGCTTTCTTT.

The V and J genes are TRBV6-6 and TRBJ2-3, with D possibly TRBD2 on 6 matching bases. CDR3 size: 15 residues. V lost 9 bases, J lost 2 bases, and 18 bases lay in between. Germline V gene data show CDR1 as MNHNY and CDR2 as SVGAGI (reference sequence). The CDR3 loop is CASFLGGSNTDTQYF. The CDR3 region has the DNA TGTGCCAGTTTCCTGGGAGGTTCAAACACAGATACGCAGTATTTT.

The J gene is TRBJ2-1, the V gene TRBV7-2, with 9 nucleotides matching TRBD2. The CDR3 consists of 16 residues. Trimming cost V 5 bases and J 8 bases; bases outside gene matches: 13. CDR1 is SGHTA and CDR2 is FQGNSA in the germline V gene. This CDR3 is CASSHGGGRALDEQFF. CDR3 in DNA: TGTGCCAGCAGCCACGGGGGCGGGAGGGCTCTGGATGAGCAGTTCTTC.

The V gene is TRBV11-2, the J gene TRBJ2-1; the match to TRBD1 covers 10 bases. Looked up from germline, CDR1 is SGHAT and CDR2 is FQNNGV. CDR3 length: 17 amino acids. Unmatched junction bases numbered 10, after V lost 4 bases and J lost 4 bases. This chain's CDR3 is CASSYSPGQGRYNEQFF. CDR3 bases: TGTGCCAGCAGCTATAGCCCGGGACAGGGGAGGTACAATGAGCAGTTCTTC.

The chain has TRBV19 and TRBJ2-7; TRBD2 is a possible D gene (6 bases). V shed 4 bases and J shed 1 base, with 17 bases lying between them. The germline CDR1 and CDR2 sequences are LNHDA and SQIVND (reference sequence). This CDR3 region has 16 residues. Here the CDR3 reads CASSKRAGTSSYEQYF. The CDR3 DNA is TGTGCCAGTAGTAAGAGGGCGGGAACATCTTCCTACGAGCAGTACTTC.

The rearrangement uses TRBV28 and TRBJ1-2; D unclear. In germline, CDR1 is MDHEN, CDR2 SYDVKM. V shed 3 bases and J shed 4 bases, with 15 bases lying between them. The CDR3 is 15 amino acids. The CDR3 region is CASSLLVTEGYGYTF. The CDR3 DNA follows: TGTGCCAGCAGTTTGTTAGTTACAGAAGGCTATGGCTACACCTTC.

The gene calls are TRBV30 and TRBJ1-5; 7 bases map to TRBD1. V gave up 4 bases and J gave up 6 bases; unmatched junction bases: 9. CDR3 length equals 14 residues. CDR1 GTSNPN and CDR2 SVGIG come from the germline V gene (reference sequence). Here the CDR3 DNA reads TGTGCCTGGAACGTAGGGGGCGAGTTTCAGCCCCAGCATTTT. Translated: CAWNVGGEFQPQHF.

The CDR3 sequence is CASSIGQGAREQYF. CDR3 nucleotides: TGTGCCAGTAGTATCGGGCAGGGGGCGCGGGAGCAGTACTTC. The chain couples TRBV19 to TRBJ2-7; the match to TRBD1 covers 8 bases. Germline lookup yields CDR1 LNHDA and CDR2 SQIVND (reference sequence). Trimming took 3 bases from V and 7 from J; bases not matched to a gene: 8. CDR3 length: 14 amino acids.

The chain carries TRBV18 and TRBJ1-1; D is unclear. The CDR3 runs to 14 residues. The V end was cut by 2 bases, the J end by 4 bases, with 11 bases between. The germline CDR1 and CDR2 sequences are KGHSH and LQKENI. The CDR3 DNA sequence: TGTGCCAGCTCACCAGAGGGTTCGGGCACTGAAGCTTTCTTT. Protein: CASSPEGSGTEAFF.

The V gene is TRBV3-1 (or the pseudogene TRBV3-2), the J gene TRBJ1-1; 7 bases align to TRBD1. Germline values: CDR1 LGHDT, CDR2 YNNKEL (reference sequence). V lost 9 bases and J lost 0; bases outside the gene matches: 7. The CDR3 covers 14 residues. The DNA of the CDR3 is TGTGCCAGTGGCACGACAGGGATGAACACTGAAGCTTTCTTT. The encoded protein is CASGTTGMNTEAFF.

The chain is built from TRBV5-1 and TRBJ1-3; 8 bases match TRBD1. The CDR3 runs 15 residues. Trimming cost V 4 bases and J 7 bases; bases outside gene matches: 10. Germline V lookup: CDR1 SGHRS, CDR2 YFSETQ. The CDR3 nucleotides are TGCGCCAGCAGCCATAACGGACAGGGAGGTAACACCATATATTTT. Its protein is CASSHNGQGGNTIYF.

The rearrangement joins TRBV7-2 to TRBJ2-7; 7 bases are a match to TRBD2. The CDR3 sequence is 14 residues long. Unmatched junction bases numbered 3, after V lost 2 bases and J lost 2 bases. Germline loops: CDR1 SGHTA, CDR2 FQGNSA. CDR3 nucleotides: TGTGCCAGCAGCTTATCGGGGGGAACCTACGAGCAGTACTTC. Its protein is CASSLSGGTYEQYF.

The rearrangement uses TRBV20-1 and TRBJ1-2, with a tentative D call TRBD1 (6 bases). From germline, CDR1 is DFQATT and CDR2 SNEGSKA (reference sequence). V was pared by 3 bases and J by 8 bases, with 16 bases between. The CDR3 sequence is 13 residues long. CDR3: CSASSGVGHGYTF. The CDR3 coding sequence is TGCAGTGCTAGTTCAGGGGTTGGACACGGCTACACCTTC.

This chain uses TRBV5-1 with TRBJ1-4; possible D gene TRBD1, 6 bases. There are 14 residues in the CDR3. V lost 5 bases and J 3 bases, leaving 11 bases between the germline ends. Looked up from germline, CDR1 is SGHRS and CDR2 is YFSETQ. In DNA, the CDR3 is TGCGCCAGCAGACGGGACATCTCTAATGAAAAACTGTTTTTT. Translating it yields CASRRDISNEKLFF. Supplemented by reference TRBV5-1 and TRBJ1-4, the full variable domain reads KAGVTQTPRYLIKTRGQQVTLSCSPISGHRSVSWYQQTPGQGLQFLFEYFSETQRNKGNFPGRFSGRQFSNSRSEMNVSTLELGDSALYLCASRRDISNEKLFFGSGTQLSVL.

The CDR3 spells CASRSKGAEAFF. The CDR3 DNA is TGTGCCAGTAGATCTAAGGGGGCTGAAGCTTTCTTT. The rearrangement uses TRBV19 and TRBJ1-1; weak D call: TRBD1 (6 bases). Germline V CDR1 and CDR2: LNHDA, SQIVND (reference sequence). The CDR3 runs 12 residues. With 6 bases removed from V and 6 bases from J, the gap between germline ends came to 11 bases.

This clone was picked up one time. The chain combines TRBV4-1 with TRBJ2-2; TRBD2 matches 8 bases. This CDR3 spans 17 amino acids. Losses at the gene ends were 1 base for V and 3 bases for J; bases not matched to a gene: 7. Germline CDR1 MGHRA, CDR2 YSYEKL. The chain's CDR3 is CASSQVLAGGHTGELFF. The DNA of the CDR3 is TGCGCCAGCAGCCAAGTTTTGGCGGGAGGTCACACCGGGGAGCTGTTTTTT.

This clone was recorded a few times. This chain links TRBV9 with TRBJ2-1, with 10 bases lining up with TRBD1. Germline lookup yields CDR1 SGDLS and CDR2 YYNGEE. The CDR3 is 14 amino acids. V gave up 3 bases and J gave up 9 bases; unmatched junction bases: 6. CDR3 DNA sequence: TGTGCCAGCAGCGACCGGGACAGGGGAGTTGAGCAGTTCTTC. This codes for CASSDRDRGVEQFF.

The chain carries TRBV6-6 and TRBJ1-2, with D tentatively TRBD1 (6 bases). Trimming shortened V by 0 bases and J by 5 bases, and 13 bases separated the two germline ends. CDR1 is MNHNY, CDR2 SVGAGI, per germline (reference sequence). There are 15 residues in the CDR3. The CDR3, as DNA: TGTGCCAGCAGTTACTCGAACAACAGGGTGTATGGCTACACCTTC. Translated: CASSYSNNRVYGYTF.

V and J are TRBV18 and TRBJ1-1, with D perhaps TRBD1 (6 bases). Trimming cost V 6 bases and J 4 bases, with 15 bases left between them. Germline CDR1 is KGHSH and CDR2 is LQKENI. This CDR3 contains 14 residues. The CDR3 sequence is CASSIKGEGTEAFF. The CDR3 DNA is TGTGCCAGCTCGATTAAGGGGGAGGGCACTGAAGCTTTCTTT.

The rearrangement links TRBV4-2 to TRBJ2-1, with TRBD2 matching 12 bases. The CDR3 is 16 residues long. Trimming at V came to 0 bases and at J to 6 bases, leaving 3 bases not matched to a gene. Germline assignment: CDR1 LGHNA and CDR2 YNFKEQ. CDR3 in amino acids: CASSQDRLAGANEQFF. The CDR3 DNA is TGTGCCAGCAGCCAAGACAGACTAGCGGGAGCCAATGAGCAGTTCTTC.

The chain recombines TRBV3-1 (or the pseudogene TRBV3-2) with TRBJ1-1; 9 positions match TRBD1. Germline assignment: CDR1 LGHDT and CDR2 YNNKEL (reference sequence). The CDR3 is 17 amino acids. The V and J ends lost 4 bases and 2 bases, in that order; junction bases with no gene match: 11. The CDR3 region is CASSPETGGGRNTEAFF. Written as DNA, the CDR3 is TGTGCCAGCAGCCCAGAGACAGGGGGAGGTCGAAACACTGAAGCTTTCTTT.

This rearrangement joins TRBV6-5 to TRBJ1-3; no clear D. The germline V gene has CDR1 MNHEY and CDR2 SVGAGI. V was shortened by 6 bases and J by 2 bases, with 14 bases between the two germline ends. The CDR3 consists of 15 residues. CDR3 protein: CASRPYRKTGNTIYF. In nucleotides, the CDR3 is TGTGCCAGCAGGCCCTATCGAAAAACTGGAAACACCATATATTTT.

The chain employs TRBV18 and TRBJ2-3, with 8 bases matching TRBD1. The V gene end was trimmed by 5 bases and the J gene end by 2 bases; junction bases not matched to a gene: 6. The CDR3 is made up of 15 amino acids. Germline CDR1 KGHSH, CDR2 LQKENI. CDR3: CASSEDRVATDTQYF. As DNA, the CDR3 is TGTGCCAGCTCAGAGGACAGGGTAGCCACAGATACGCAGTATTTT.

The rearrangement joins TRBV18 to TRBJ1-3; possible D gene TRBD1, 5 bases. V lost 3 bases to trimming and J lost 0 bases, with 15 bases between them. CDR3 length: 17 amino acids. CDR1 KGHSH and CDR2 LQKENI come from the germline V gene. CDR3 protein: CASSPPGAWGSGNTIYF. In nucleotides, the CDR3 is TGTGCCAGCTCACCTCCTGGGGCCTGGGGCTCTGGAAACACCATATATTTT.

The rearrangement joins TRBV25-1 to TRBJ1-4; TRBD1 agrees at 7 bases. The V gene's germline CDR1 is MGHDK and CDR2 SYGVNS. The CDR3 is 13 amino acids. V gave up 5 bases and J gave up 13 bases; unmatched junction bases: 10. The CDR3 DNA reads as TGTGCCAGCAGTAAAAGCCCGGGACAGAGACTGTTTTTT. Encoded protein: CASSKSPGQRLFF.

This chain connects TRBV3-1 (or the pseudogene TRBV3-2) to TRBJ2-3; 13 bases align to TRBD2. V trimming: 0 bases; J trimming: 1 base; junction bases outside the gene matches: 7. The CDR3 is made up of 19 amino acids. CDR1 and CDR2 (germline): LGHDT, YNNKEL (reference sequence). CDR3 in amino acids: CASSQEGGLAGRGTDTQYF. The CDR3 coding sequence is TGTGCCAGCAGCCAAGAAGGGGGACTAGCGGGACGAGGCACAGATACGCAGTATTTT.

The chain links TRBV30 to TRBJ2-1, with TRBD1 matching 9 bases. The CDR3 is 14 amino acids. The germline V gene encodes CDR1 GTSNPN and CDR2 SVGIG (reference sequence). The junction had 8 bases not matched to a gene; V was cut back by 3 bases and J by 8 bases. CDR3 amino acids: CAWRPQGAIDEQFF. CDR3 coding DNA: TGTGCCTGGAGGCCACAGGGGGCGATCGATGAGCAGTTCTTC.